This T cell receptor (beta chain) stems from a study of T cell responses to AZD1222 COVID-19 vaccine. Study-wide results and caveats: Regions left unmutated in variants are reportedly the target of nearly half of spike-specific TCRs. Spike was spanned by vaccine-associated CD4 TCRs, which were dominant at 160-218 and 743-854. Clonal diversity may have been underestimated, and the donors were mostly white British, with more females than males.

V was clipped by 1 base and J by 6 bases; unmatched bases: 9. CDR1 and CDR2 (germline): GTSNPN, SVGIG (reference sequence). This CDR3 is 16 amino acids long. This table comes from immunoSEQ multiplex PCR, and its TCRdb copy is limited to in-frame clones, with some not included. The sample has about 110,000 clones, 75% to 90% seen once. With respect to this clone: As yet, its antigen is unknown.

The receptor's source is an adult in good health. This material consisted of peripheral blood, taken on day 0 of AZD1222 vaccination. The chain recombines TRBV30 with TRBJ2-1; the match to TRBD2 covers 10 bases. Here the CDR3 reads CAWSGLPASGGNEQFF. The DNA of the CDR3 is TGTGCCTGGAGTGGACTTCCGGCTAGCGGGGGCAATGAGCAGTTCTTC.